This entry lists 9 T cell receptor beta chains sequenced from one sample in a study of control samples from healthy donors and cancer patients. Only in-frame clones appear in the TCRdb table, and some are missing; sequencing was by immunoSEQ multiplex PCR. The sample includes 100,000 to 110,000 clones, roughly 87% of them seen just once. Sequencing was performed on blood. The receptors here all came from a woman aged 45-65 years in good health.

The rearrangement links TRBV5-6 to TRBJ1-1; D not resolved. V was cut by 1 base and J by 0 bases, with 16 bases left in between. The CDR3 loop spans 17 amino acids. Germline values: CDR1 SGHDT, CDR2 YYEEEE. The CDR3 coding sequence is TGTGCCAGCAGCTTGTTCTTTCAGGCTCTCATGAACACTGAAGCTTTCTTT. This gives the protein CASSLFFQALMNTEAFF.

The chain uses TRBV12-2 and TRBJ1-5; TRBD1, the table's D call, was not compared with the DNA. TRBV12-2 is an annotated pseudogene. The CDR3 loop spans 18 amino acids. The CDR3 DNA reads TGTGCAAGTCGCCCAAGAGCTAAACCAACGTTGGACAGGCAGCCCCAGCATTTT. Residues: CASRPRAKPTLDRQPQHF.

The chain has TRBV15 and TRBJ1-2; D unresolved. The CDR3 has 17 residues. In germline, CDR1 is LNHNV, CDR2 YYDKDF (reference sequence). V was clipped by 3 bases and J by 1 base, with 18 bases between them. The CDR3 reads CATSSSHRPRYNYGYTF. Here the CDR3 DNA reads TGTGCCACCAGCAGCTCTCACAGACCCCGCTATAACTATGGCTACACCTTC.

A single count supports this clone. CDR3 amino acids: CASRPLQGKDGYTF. In DNA, the CDR3 is TGTGCCAGCAGGCCCCTACAGGGTAAAGATGGCTACACCTTC. The rearrangement joins TRBV7-9 to TRBJ1-2; possibly TRBD1 for D (6 bases). V was trimmed by 6 bases and J by 6 bases, leaving 17 bases between them. CDR1 and CDR2 from the germline V gene are SEHNR and FQNEAQ (reference sequence). This CDR3 is 14 amino acids long.

V gene TRBV7-9 combines with J gene TRBJ1-2, with TRBD1 matching over 7 bases. V dropped 7 bases and J dropped 4; count of bases not matched to a gene: 6. Germline V gives CDR1 SEHNR, CDR2 FQNEAQ (reference sequence). CDR3 length: 13 amino acids. CDR3: CASIPGGSYGYTF. CDR3 coding DNA: TGTGCCAGCATCCCAGGGGGGAGCTATGGCTACACCTTC.

This clone was seen only once. The chain joins TRBV19 to TRBJ2-1; no definite D call. From germline, CDR1 is LNHDA and CDR2 SQIVND (reference sequence). V was clipped by 5 bases and J by 9 bases, with 8 bases between them. This CDR3 is 11 amino acids long. CDR3 loop: CASSLGSEQFF. CDR3 sequence (DNA): TGTGCCAGTAGTCTCGGATCTGAGCAGTTCTTC.

The J gene is TRBJ2-1, the V gene TRBV10-3, with 9 bases lining up with TRBD1. In germline, CDR1 is ENHRY, CDR2 SYGVKD. The CDR3 has 15 residues. V was clipped by 3 bases and J by 4 bases; unmatched bases: 4. The CDR3 reads CAISDEGQGYNEQFF. CDR3 nucleotides: TGTGCCATCAGTGATGAAGGACAGGGGTACAATGAGCAGTTCTTC.

The J gene is TRBJ2-2, the V gene TRBV11-3; D uncertain. The germline V and J ends were trimmed by 5 bases and 4 bases, with 11 bases remaining between them. Germline lookup yields CDR1 SGHNT and CDR2 YENEEA. The CDR3 has 14 amino acids. The CDR3 loop reads CASSPRATTGELFF. CDR3 coding DNA: TGTGCCAGCAGCCCCCGAGCTACCACCGGGGAGCTGTTTTTT.

The table lists this clone with a few counts. V usage is TRBV15 and J usage is TRBJ2-7, with TRBD2 matching 9 bases. The CDR3 covers 14 residues. The germline CDR1 and CDR2 sequences are LNHNV and YYDKDF (reference sequence). J lost 5 bases, V lost 1 base, and 3 bases had no gene match. Written as DNA, the CDR3 is TGTGCCACCAGCAGAGTGGCGGGGGGGCACGAGCAGTACTTC. Translated, it gives CATSRVAGGHEQYF.